This T cell receptor beta chain was sequenced for a study of blood T cell repertoires in COVID-19. At the level of the study: Material from acute and convalescent COVID-19 was sourced from the United States, Italy and Spain. The analysed material was cDNA or gDNA that came from T cells, B-cell-depleted T cells, or PBMCs.

In the study's own analysis: Amplification from reference gene primers served as the basis for estimated nucleated cell counts. Profiling relied on immunoSEQ multiplex PCR, and the TCRdb table lists in-frame clones only, not all of them. The DNA gave D and trimming, while V, J and clone size come from that table. The sample contains 95,000 to 150,000 clones, 85% of which appear only once. The CDR3 is made up of 15 amino acids. Germline CDR1 and CDR2: SQVTM and ANQGSEA. V was trimmed by 5 bases and J by 3 bases, leaving 16 bases between them. The receptor comes from a man at least 80 years old with active or convalescent COVID-19. Sequencing was carried out using peripheral blood. The V call is TRBV29-1, the J call TRBJ1-4; possible D gene TRBD1, 6 bases. The DNA of the CDR3 is TGCAGCGTTTCTACCTCGCCAGGGGCTAATGAAAAACTGTTTTTT. Amino acids: CSVSTSPGANEKLFF.